This TCR beta chain was documented in a study of T cell responses to AZD1222 COVID-19 vaccine. The study's findings and limits: It should be noted that donors were predominantly white British and more often female, and clonal diversity was possibly underestimated.

With 0 bases removed from V and 1 base from J, the gap between germline ends came to 9 bases. The CDR3 is 15 amino acids. Germline CDR1 and CDR2: MNHEY and SVGAGI. About this clone itself: Its specificity is not known.

The data were produced by immunoSEQ multiplex PCR, yet TCRdb's version contains in-frame clones alone and is incomplete. In the table there are tens of thousands of clones, about 90% of which are singletons. This TCR was recovered from an adult who received the AZD1222 COVID-19 vaccine. The J gene is TRBJ1-1, the V gene TRBV6-5; D is uncertain. Here the sequenced sample was peripheral blood, taken 28 days after the second AZD1222 dose. The CDR3: CASSYSAGENTEAFF. In DNA form, the CDR3 reads TGTGCCAGCAGTTACTCGGCAGGAGAGAACACTGAAGCTTTCTTT.